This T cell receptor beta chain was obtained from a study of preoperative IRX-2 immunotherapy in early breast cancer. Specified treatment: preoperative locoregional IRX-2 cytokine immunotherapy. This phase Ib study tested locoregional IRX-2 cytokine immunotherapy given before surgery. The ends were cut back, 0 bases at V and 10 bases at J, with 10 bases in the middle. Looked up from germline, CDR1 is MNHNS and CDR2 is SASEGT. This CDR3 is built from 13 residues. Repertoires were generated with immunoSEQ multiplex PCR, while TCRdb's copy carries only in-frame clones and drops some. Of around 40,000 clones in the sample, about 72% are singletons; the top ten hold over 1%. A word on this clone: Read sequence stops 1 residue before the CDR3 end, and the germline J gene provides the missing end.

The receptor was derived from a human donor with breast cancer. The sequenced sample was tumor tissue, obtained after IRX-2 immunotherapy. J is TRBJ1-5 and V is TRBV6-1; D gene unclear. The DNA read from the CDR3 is TGTGCCAGCAGTGAAGCTCGCGGTAATCCCCAGCAT. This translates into CASSEARGNPQH. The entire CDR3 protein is CASSEARGNPQHF.